Here is one TCR beta chain with its context. What this receptor recognizes is not known. Base-call qualities are not available, and no considerably larger clone is one nucleotide away. These data originate in a study of T cells in localized non-small cell lung cancer (dated by TCRdb to about 2020). Regarding the complete study: T cell repertoires of 236 early-stage NSCLC patients were analyzed, with tumors being compared against uninvolved tumor-adjacent lungs. The cohort was made up of approximately 250 treatment-naive NSCLC patients whose localized lung tumors had been resected. The mean age of the NSCLC patients was roughly 63 years, with 120 to 150 men and about a hundred women.

TCR beta CDR3 regions were sequenced from DNA using the immunoSEQ Assay. On the study's bioinformatics: T cell density was computed as TCR beta template counts normalized to usable DNA estimated by amplifying housekeeping genes. Richness was estimated using the preseqR package, with extrapolation to 400,000 templates for PBMC samples and to 120,000 templates for tissue samples. Clonality was defined by subtracting Pielou's evenness from one. Differential abundance testing on productive amino-acid clonotypes, with a minimum total count of 5 and an alpha of 0.1, was used to identify tissue-enriched TCRs. The Jaccard Index and the Morisita Overlap Index were used to measure how much the repertoires overlapped between compartments. GLIPH grouped TCR beta CDR3s together with public tetramer-defined viral CDR3s, and a viral motif had to include at least three viral sequences and also show V-gene enrichment. Held by TCRdb, this immuneACCESS table contains in-frame sequences only and omits some clones. Under half of the omission traces to an unresolved V gene where checked; the cause of the rest is unknown. V, J and clone size were drawn from that table, and D and trimming were deduced from the DNA. In this sample the table shows about 78,000 clones, 70% to 90% of which occur a single time. The top ten constitute roughly 3% of the sample.

At diagnosis, tumor, uninvolved tumor-adjacent lung and peripheral blood were collected and then preserved as a mix of FFPE and fresh-frozen material. Blood samples were analyzed as peripheral blood mononuclear cells for TCR repertoire profiling. Findings and caveats that apply to the study as a whole: Uninvolved tumor-adjacent lung showed the highest T cell clonality, higher than tumor, which suggests more focused antigenic responses in the adjacent lung. A median of roughly 50 of the top 100 tumor clones turned up in the paired uninvolved adjacent lung, and 25 to 30 of those clones also ranked among the top 100 of that same adjacent lung. Because multi-region tumor sequencing was not performed, intratumor heterogeneity could not be ruled out. Higher blood T cell density associated with longer overall survival, while higher adjacent-lung clonality associated with shorter survival. Because of the exploratory design, TCR variables were selected using unadjusted p-values without false-discovery rate correction.

The V and J ends are trimmed by 6 bases and 3 bases, leaving 19 bases between them. From the germline V gene, CDR1 is SGHRS and CDR2 is YFSETQ. Inclusive of the bounding cysteine and phenylalanine, the CDR3 is 15 residues long. Only the CDR3 part of the read is kept: 45 bases, read in frame from the first base. The chain was built from TRBV5-1 and TRBJ2-7, with an unclear D gene assignment. This TCR derives from a man aged 40 to 70 with stage I lung adenocarcinoma. The specimen comprised peripheral blood, sampled before any cancer treatment. The DNA reads TGCGCCAGCAAACCCTTTCCGGCAGAGTTCTACGAGCAGTACTTC. The resulting protein is CASKPFPAEFYEQYF.